The 32 T cell receptor beta chains below were found in one sample sequenced in a study of shared clonotypes between healthy human individuals. The data were produced by immunoSEQ multiplex PCR, yet TCRdb's version contains in-frame clones alone and is incomplete. The sample has 2 million to 3 million clones; more than 85% are singletons. The specimen sequenced was naive CD4+ T cells from PBMCs. Documented subset: CD45RA+ positively selected. The receptors derive from a man aged 18 to 35 in good health. Some clones in this sample may be carry-over from other donors' samples.

The CDR3 bases are TGCGCCAGCAGCTTGCAGGGAGACGGAGACACCATATATTTT. Translating gives CASSLQGDGDTIYF. The rearrangement joins TRBV5-1 to TRBJ1-3, with D maybe TRBD1 (5 bases). The CDR3 spans 14 residues. Looked up from germline, CDR1 is SGHRS and CDR2 is YFSETQ. Trimming shortened V by 1 base and J by 8 bases, and 13 bases separated the two germline ends.

The rearrangement uses TRBV11-2 and TRBJ2-1; TRBD1 or TRBD2 may be the D gene (5 bases each). The germline V gene has CDR1 SGHAT and CDR2 FQNNGV. The CDR3 has 15 residues. Trimming left V 0 bases short and J 9 bases short, with 15 bases between. CDR3 region: CASSLDPTGAGEQFF. The CDR3 coding sequence is TGTGCCAGCAGCTTAGATCCCACCGGGGCCGGTGAGCAGTTCTTC.

This rearrangement joins TRBV27 to TRBJ2-5; unclear D gene. Trimming removed 3 bases from V and 9 bases from J, with 17 bases in between. The CDR3 is made up of 14 amino acids. Per the germline V gene, CDR1 is MNHEY and CDR2 is SMNVEV (reference sequence). CDR3 amino acids: CASSLKDPHGAQYF. The CDR3 coding sequence is TGTGCCAGCAGTTTGAAGGACCCCCATGGGGCCCAGTACTTC.

Remarks on this clone: The sample carries other DNA sequences with the same CDR3. The chain combines TRBV10-1 with TRBJ2-1; TRBD2 is a possible D gene (6 bases). Germline loops: CDR1 WNHNN, CDR2 SYGVQD (reference sequence). The CDR3 has 15 residues. Trimming pared 3 bases from V and 1 base from J, leaving 10 bases between. Here the CDR3 reads CASSEAGSSYNEQFF. In nucleotides, the CDR3 is TGCGCCAGCAGTGAAGCCGGGAGTTCCTACAATGAGCAGTTCTTC.

This chain connects TRBV7-6 to TRBJ2-1; TRBD2 matches 12 bases. CDR1 SGHVS and CDR2 FNYEAQ come from the germline V gene. This CDR3 is 16 amino acids long. The ends lost 1 base at V and 9 bases at J; junction bases unmatched: 7. The CDR3 spells CASSLETSGSFGEQFF. In DNA form, the CDR3 reads TGTGCCAGCAGCTTAGAGACTAGCGGGAGTTTTGGTGAGCAGTTCTTC.

This sequence joins TRBV30 and TRBJ1-2; TRBD1 aligns across 7 bases. Trimming cost V 4 bases and J 8 bases; bases outside gene matches: 13. CDR1 and CDR2 from the germline V gene are GTSNPN and SVGIG (reference sequence). The CDR3 extends over 14 amino acids. CDR3 bases: TGTGCCTGGACTTATACAGACAGGGTGGGCGGCTACACCTTC. It specifies CAWTYTDRVGGYTF.

The chain has TRBV6-5 and TRBJ1-1; 7 bases are a match to TRBD1. The CDR3 sequence is 13 residues long. V trimming: 6 bases; J trimming: 11 bases; junction bases outside the gene matches: 12. CDR1 is MNHEY and CDR2 is SVGAGI in the germline V gene. The CDR3 is CASRSTGERRAFF. CDR3 sequence (DNA): TGTGCCAGCAGGTCTACAGGGGAGAGAAGGGCTTTCTTT.

The rearrangement links TRBV5-1 to TRBJ1-4; 9 bases fit TRBD1. Germline V gives CDR1 SGHRS, CDR2 YFSETQ. This CDR3 is 21 amino acids long. The junction had 19 bases not matched to a gene; V was cut back by 3 bases and J by 1 base. DNA for the CDR3: TGCGCCAGCAGCTATTTACCGGGACAGGGAAGAGGGGCCGGAACTAATGAAAAACTGTTTTTT. It yields the protein CASSYLPGQGRGAGTNEKLFF.

The chain combines TRBV15 with TRBJ1-5; weak D call: TRBD1 (6 bases). CDR3 length: 15 residues. The germline gives CDR1 LNHNV, CDR2 YYDKDF (reference sequence). V dropped 0 bases and J dropped 5 bases, with 11 bases sitting between them. Here the CDR3 reads CATSRDWGRDQPQHF. For the CDR3, the DNA is TGTGCCACCAGCAGAGATTGGGGGCGAGATCAGCCCCAGCATTTT.

The chain recombines TRBV2 with TRBJ2-3; 11 nucleotides align to TRBD1. The germline gives CDR1 SNHLY, CDR2 FYNNEI. CDR3 length: 16 residues. V dropped 7 bases and J dropped 0; count of bases not matched to a gene: 6. The CDR3 DNA sequence: TGTGCCAGCATTGGAGGACAGGGGGCAAGCACAGATACGCAGTATTTT. This codes for CASIGGQGASTDTQYF.

This clone was observed a few times. The rearrangement links TRBV28 to TRBJ2-1; tentatively, D is TRBD2 (5 bases). The ends were cut back, 4 bases at V and 8 bases at J, with 24 bases in the middle. This CDR3 is 17 amino acids long. Germline CDR1 and CDR2: MDHEN and SYDVKM. CDR3: CASSSMDLSAKVDEQFF. The CDR3 nucleotides read TGTGCCAGCAGTTCCATGGACTTAAGTGCGAAGGTGGATGAGCAGTTCTTC.

The chain employs TRBV7-9 and TRBJ2-1; TRBD2 aligns across 11 bases. After removal of 4 bases from V and 3 bases from J, the junction contained 5 bases not matched to a gene. The CDR3 is 16 amino acids. Germline V gene sequence: CDR1 SEHNR, CDR2 FQNEAQ (reference sequence). The CDR3 DNA reads as TGTGCCAGCAGCTCTACTAGCGGGAGATACTACAATGAGCAGTTCTTC. This codes for CASSSTSGRYYNEQFF.

The chain has TRBV6-1 and TRBJ1-5; D may be TRBD1 (6 bases). Deletions cut 4 bases from V and 0 bases from J, with 25 bases between. The germline gives CDR1 MNHNS, CDR2 SASEGT. The CDR3 is made up of 20 amino acids. CDR3 sequence reads: CASSGKYGTFEGGSNQPQHF. The CDR3 bases are TGTGCCAGCAGTGGGAAGTACGGGACCTTCGAAGGGGGTAGCAATCAGCCCCAGCATTTT.

This clone has more than one count but fewer than ten. The CDR3: CASSLGLAGAHEQYF. In DNA form, the CDR3 reads TGTGCCAGCAGCCTGGGACTAGCGGGAGCTCACGAGCAGTACTTC. This rearrangement joins TRBV11-2 to TRBJ2-7; 14 bases fit TRBD2. Trimming removed 5 bases from V and 5 bases from J; junction bases left unmatched: 5. The germline V gene encodes CDR1 SGHAT and CDR2 FQNNGV. The CDR3 extends over 15 amino acids.

This chain joins TRBV7-8 and TRBJ1-3; D remains unclear. This CDR3 has 14 residues. The ends were cut back, 1 base at V and 0 bases at J, with 4 bases in the middle. CDR1 SGHVS and CDR2 FQNEAQ come from the germline V gene. The DNA of the CDR3 is TGTGCCAGCAGCTTAGAGATCTCTGGAAACACCATATATTTT. Its protein product is CASSLEISGNTIYF.

The sample holds a few counts of this clone. V and J are TRBV6-5 and TRBJ2-2; tentative D call: TRBD2 (6 bases). The V end was cut by 6 bases, the J end by 5 bases, with 10 bases between. Looked up from germline, CDR1 is MNHEY and CDR2 is SVGAGI. The CDR3 sequence is 13 residues long. The CDR3 reads CASRRAGTGELFF. CDR3 in DNA: TGTGCCAGCAGAAGAGCGGGTACCGGGGAGCTGTTTTTT.

The rearrangement uses TRBV2 and TRBJ2-1, with 7 positions matching TRBD2. This CDR3 has 15 residues. V lost 6 bases and J lost 3; bases outside the gene matches: 8. CDR1 and CDR2 from the germline V gene are SNHLY and FYNNEI. The CDR3 here is CASSLPSGNYNEQFF. The CDR3, as DNA: TGTGCCAGCAGCCTTCCTAGCGGCAACTACAATGAGCAGTTCTTC.

This chain links TRBV29-1 with TRBJ2-3; D gene uncertain. The length of the CDR3 is 13 residues. Looked up from germline, CDR1 is SQVTM and CDR2 is ANQGSEA. V was clipped by 4 bases and J by 2 bases, with 10 bases between them. This CDR3 reads CSVARVFTDTQYF. The DNA of the CDR3 is TGCAGCGTTGCCAGAGTATTCACAGATACGCAGTATTTT.

The V and J genes are TRBV9 and TRBJ1-1, with D unclear. The CDR3 is made up of 15 amino acids. Germline-derived CDR1 and CDR2 are SGDLS and YYNGEE. The V end lost 0 bases, the J end lost 1 base, and 10 bases lay between the germline ends. CDR3: CASSVGGRSNTEAFF. The CDR3 coding sequence is TGTGCCAGCAGCGTAGGAGGGCGGTCGAACACTGAAGCTTTCTTT.

The rearrangement links TRBV30 to TRBJ1-5; 10 nucleotides align to TRBD1. The J segment lost 7 bases and the V segment lost 2 bases, leaving 11 bases of the junction unmatched. Germline V gives CDR1 GTSNPN, CDR2 SVGIG (reference sequence). The CDR3 sequence is 16 residues long. The CDR3 protein is CAWSSQGTGDDQPQHF. CDR3 DNA sequence: TGTGCCTGGAGTTCTCAAGGGACAGGGGATGACCAGCCCCAGCATTTT.

The chain joins TRBV11-2 to TRBJ2-2; TRBD1 agrees at 9 bases. Per germline, CDR1 SGHAT and CDR2 FQNNGV. The CDR3 runs 14 residues. The V and J ends lost 4 bases and 7 bases, in that order; junction bases with no gene match: 4. The CDR3 sequence: CASSSRDRDGELFF. CDR3 DNA sequence: TGTGCCAGCAGCTCCCGGGACAGGGACGGGGAGCTGTTTTTT.

The chain joins TRBV27 to TRBJ2-5, with D perhaps TRBD1 (5 bases). V was shortened by 6 bases and J by 4 bases, with 21 bases between the two germline ends. Looked up from germline, CDR1 is MNHEY and CDR2 is SMNVEV (reference sequence). There are 16 residues in the CDR3. In DNA, the CDR3 is TGTGCCAGCAGCTCCCTATCCCGGACCCAGGGAGAGACCCAGTACTTC. Translation: CASSSLSRTQGETQYF.

This chain connects TRBV15 to TRBJ2-1, with 7 positions matching TRBD2. This CDR3 comprises 15 residues. With 0 bases clipped from V and 3 bases from J, the junction kept 2 bases outside the gene matches. CDR1 and CDR2 (germline): LNHNV, YYDKDF (reference sequence). Here the CDR3 DNA reads TGTGCCACCAGCAGAGAGGGACTAAACTACAATGAGCAGTTCTTC. Encoded protein: CATSREGLNYNEQFF.

V and J are TRBV6-1 and TRBJ1-1; D not resolved. The CDR3 contains 13 residues. V was clipped by 3 bases and J by 1 base, with 6 bases between them. Germline V gene data show CDR1 as MNHNS and CDR2 as SASEGT. CDR3 DNA: TGTGCCAGCAGTGAGCAGACGAACACTGAAGCTTTCTTT. This gives the protein CASSEQTNTEAFF.

The chain employs TRBV19 and TRBJ2-7; D perhaps matches TRBD1 (5 bases). V gave up 5 bases and J gave up 6 bases, with 17 bases separating them. The CDR3 extends over 14 amino acids. Germline V gene sequence: CDR1 LNHDA, CDR2 SQIVND (reference sequence). The CDR3 DNA reads as TGTGCCAGTAGTGTGGGGCTACGCGCCGGCGAGCAGTACTTC. This translates into CASSVGLRAGEQYF.

Concerning this clone: Other DNA sequences in this sample translate to the same CDR3. The rearrangement uses TRBV5-1 and TRBJ1-5; D remains unclear. The germline CDR1 and CDR2 sequences are SGHRS and YFSETQ. V was shortened by 2 bases and J by 5 bases, with 8 bases between the two germline ends. This CDR3 region has 13 residues. CDR3 loop: CASSFGLDQPQHF. DNA for the CDR3: TGCGCCAGCAGCTTTGGGCTGGATCAGCCCCAGCATTTT.

In regard to this clone: Additional DNA sequences in this sample encode the identical CDR3. V usage is TRBV9 and J usage is TRBJ2-1; perhaps TRBD1 as D (6 bases). Germline CDR1 is SGDLS and CDR2 is YYNGEE. V lost 0 bases to trimming and J lost 1 base, with 8 bases between them. This CDR3 contains 15 residues. The DNA for the CDR3 is TGTGCCAGCAGCGTAGAAGGGGGATCCTACAATGAGCAGTTCTTC. Protein product: CASSVEGGSYNEQFF.

The J gene is TRBJ2-1, the V gene TRBV5-1, with 9 bases aligning to TRBD2. This CDR3 has 16 amino acids. Trimming removed 4 bases from V and 6 bases from J; junction bases left unmatched: 11. CDR1 and CDR2 from the germline V gene are SGHRS and YFSETQ. This CDR3 is CASSRASSGAFNEQFF. The CDR3 DNA sequence: TGCGCCAGCAGCCGTGCATCTAGCGGGGCCTTCAATGAGCAGTTCTTC.

The chain employs TRBV29-1 and TRBJ2-1; 7 nucleotides agree with TRBD2. V shed 5 bases, J shed 8 bases, and the junction held 6 bases outside the gene matches. This CDR3 is built from 12 residues. Looked up from germline, CDR1 is SQVTM and CDR2 is ANQGSEA. In nucleotides, the CDR3 is TGCAGCGTTAACGGCGGGAGTTATGAGCAGTTCTTC. This translates into CSVNGGSYEQFF.

This chain connects TRBV28 to TRBJ2-3; D may match TRBD1 or TRBD2 (5 bases each). V lost 7 bases to trimming and J lost 3 bases, with 17 bases between them. The CDR3 has 15 residues. Germline CDR1 and CDR2: MDHEN and SYDVKM. The CDR3 DNA is TGTGCCAGCACGTTCGGGACCCTGGGGACAGATACGCAGTATTTT. Translation gives CASTFGTLGTDTQYF. The full variable domain, its missing parts supplied by reference TRBV28 and TRBJ2-3, is DVKVTQSSRYLVKRTGEKVFLECVQDMDHENMFWYRQDPGLGLRLIYFSYDVKMKEKGDIPEGYSVSREKKERFSLILESASTNQTSMYLCASTFGTLGTDTQYFGPGTRLTVL.

This clone was counted a single time. Other DNA sequences within the sample encode an identical CDR3. The chain joins TRBV19 to TRBJ1-4; no definite D call. The V end was cut by 6 bases, the J end by 1 base, with 6 bases between. Looked up from germline, CDR1 is LNHDA and CDR2 is SQIVND (reference sequence). This CDR3 has 13 residues. The CDR3 DNA reads as TGTGCCAGTAGCCCCAGAACTAATGAAAAACTGTTTTTT. As protein: CASSPRTNEKLFF.

V is TRBV4-1 and J is TRBJ2-1; 11 nucleotides align to TRBD2. V lost 5 bases and J lost 0; bases outside the gene matches: 9. Germline-derived CDR1 and CDR2 are MGHRA and YSYEKL. The CDR3 totals 18 residues. The CDR3 protein is CASSKRGTSGSSYNEQFF. The CDR3 DNA sequence: TGCGCCAGCAGCAAAAGGGGGACTAGCGGAAGCTCCTACAATGAGCAGTTCTTC.